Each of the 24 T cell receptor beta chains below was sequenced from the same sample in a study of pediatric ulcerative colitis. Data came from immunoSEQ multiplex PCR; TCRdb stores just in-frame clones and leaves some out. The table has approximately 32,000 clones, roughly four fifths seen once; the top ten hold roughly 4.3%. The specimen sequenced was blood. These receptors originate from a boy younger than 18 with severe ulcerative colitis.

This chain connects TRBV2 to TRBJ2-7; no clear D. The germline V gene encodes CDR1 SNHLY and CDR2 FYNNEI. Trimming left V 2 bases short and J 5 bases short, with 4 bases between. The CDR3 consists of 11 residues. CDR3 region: CASSERNEQYF. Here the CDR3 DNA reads TGTGCCAGCAGTGAACGAAACGAGCAGTACTTC.

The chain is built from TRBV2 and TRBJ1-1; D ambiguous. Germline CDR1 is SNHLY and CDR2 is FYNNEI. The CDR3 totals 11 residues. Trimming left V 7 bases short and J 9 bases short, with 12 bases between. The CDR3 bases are TGTGCCAGCAAGAGCCGAACCAAAGCTTTCTTT. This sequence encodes CASKSRTKAFF. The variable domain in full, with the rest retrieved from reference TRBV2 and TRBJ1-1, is EPEVTQTPSHQVTQMGQEVILRCVPISNHLYFYWYRQILGQKVEFLVSFYNNEISEKSEIFDDQFSVERPDGSNFTLKIRSTKLEDSAMYFCASKSRTKAFFGQGTRLTVV.

The CDR3 is CATGQGNSPLHF. CDR3 sequence (DNA): TGTGCCACCGGACAGGGGAATTCACCCCTCCACTTT. The rearrangement links TRBV6-6 to TRBJ1-6, with 9 bases matching TRBD1. The ends lost 10 bases at V and 7 bases at J; junction bases unmatched: 2. The germline V gene has CDR1 MNHNY and CDR2 SVGAGI (reference sequence). This CDR3 contains 12 residues.

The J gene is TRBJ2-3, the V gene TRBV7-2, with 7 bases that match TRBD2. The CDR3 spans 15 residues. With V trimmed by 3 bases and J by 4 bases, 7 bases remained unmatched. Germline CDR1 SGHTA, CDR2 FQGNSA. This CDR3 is CASSLLAVSADTQYF. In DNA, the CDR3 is TGTGCCAGCAGCTTGCTAGCGGTTAGCGCAGATACGCAGTATTTT.

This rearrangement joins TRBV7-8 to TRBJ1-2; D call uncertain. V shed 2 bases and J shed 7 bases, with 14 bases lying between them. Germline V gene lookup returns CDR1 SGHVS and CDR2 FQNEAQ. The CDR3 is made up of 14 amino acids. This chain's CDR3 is CASSLWRPGLGYTF. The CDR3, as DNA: TGTGCCAGCAGCTTATGGCGCCCCGGCCTTGGCTACACCTTC.

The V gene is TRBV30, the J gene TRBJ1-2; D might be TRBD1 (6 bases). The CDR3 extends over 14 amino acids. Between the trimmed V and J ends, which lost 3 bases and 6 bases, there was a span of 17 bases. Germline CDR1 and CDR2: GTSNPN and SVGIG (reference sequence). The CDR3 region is CAWRLGWGADGYTF. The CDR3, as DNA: TGTGCCTGGAGACTCGGTTGGGGGGCGGATGGCTACACCTTC.

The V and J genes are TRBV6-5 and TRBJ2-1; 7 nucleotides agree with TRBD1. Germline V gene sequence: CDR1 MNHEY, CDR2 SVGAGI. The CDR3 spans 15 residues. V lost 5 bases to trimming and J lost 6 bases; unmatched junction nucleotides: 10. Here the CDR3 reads CASSRSPGQSNEQFF. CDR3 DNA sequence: TGTGCCAGCAGTAGATCTCCGGGACAGAGCAATGAGCAGTTCTTC.

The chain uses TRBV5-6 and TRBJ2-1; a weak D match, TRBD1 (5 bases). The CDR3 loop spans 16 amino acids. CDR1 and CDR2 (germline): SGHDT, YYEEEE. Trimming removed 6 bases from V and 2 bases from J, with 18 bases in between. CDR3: CASIQLAAGTYNEQFF. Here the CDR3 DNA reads TGTGCCAGCATCCAACTTGCCGCAGGGACCTACAATGAGCAGTTCTTC.

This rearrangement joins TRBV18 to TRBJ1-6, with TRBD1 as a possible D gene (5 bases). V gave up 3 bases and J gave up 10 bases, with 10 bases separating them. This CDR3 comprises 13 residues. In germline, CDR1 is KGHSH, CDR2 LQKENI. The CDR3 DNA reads TGTGCCAGCTCACCGGGGCTCTGGTCACCCCTCCACTTT. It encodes CASSPGLWSPLHF.

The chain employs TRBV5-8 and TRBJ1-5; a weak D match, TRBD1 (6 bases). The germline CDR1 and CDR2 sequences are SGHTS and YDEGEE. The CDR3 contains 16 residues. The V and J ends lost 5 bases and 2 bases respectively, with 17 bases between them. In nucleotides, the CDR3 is TGTGCCAGCAGATATAGGGGGGCCCCTGGCAATCAGCCCCAGCATTTT. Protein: CASRYRGAPGNQPQHF.

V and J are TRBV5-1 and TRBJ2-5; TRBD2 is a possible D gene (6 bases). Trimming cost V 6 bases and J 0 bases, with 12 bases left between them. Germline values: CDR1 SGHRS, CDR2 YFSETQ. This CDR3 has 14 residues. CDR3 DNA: TGCGCCAGCAATCCCCCGGGGGACCAAGAGACCCAGTACTTC. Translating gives CASNPPGDQETQYF.

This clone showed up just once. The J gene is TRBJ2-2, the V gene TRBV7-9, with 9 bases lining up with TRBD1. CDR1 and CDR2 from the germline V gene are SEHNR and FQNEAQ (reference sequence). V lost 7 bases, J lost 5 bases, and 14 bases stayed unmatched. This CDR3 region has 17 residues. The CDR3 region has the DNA TGTGCCAGCACCGGGACAGGGTTATTGTGGGGAACCGGGGAGCTGTTTTTT. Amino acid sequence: CASTGTGLLWGTGELFF. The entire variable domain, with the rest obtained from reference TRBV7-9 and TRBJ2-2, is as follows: DTGVSQNPRHKITKRGQNVTFRCDPISEHNRLYWYRQTLGQGPEFLTYFQNEAQLEKSRLLSDRFSAERPKGSFSTLEIQRTEQGDSAMYLCASTGTGLLWGTGELFFGEGSRLTVL.

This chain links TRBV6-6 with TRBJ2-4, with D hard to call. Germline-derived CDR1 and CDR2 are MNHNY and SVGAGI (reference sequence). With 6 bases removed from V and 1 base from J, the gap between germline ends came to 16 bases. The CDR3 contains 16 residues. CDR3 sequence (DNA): TGTGCCAGCAGCCCCGCCCACCGAATCGCCAAAAACATTCAGTACTTC. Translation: CASSPAHRIAKNIQYF.

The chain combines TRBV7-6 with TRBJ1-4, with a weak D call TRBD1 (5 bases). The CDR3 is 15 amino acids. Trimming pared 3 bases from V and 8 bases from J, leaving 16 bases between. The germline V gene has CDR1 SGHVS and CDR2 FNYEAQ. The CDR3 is CASSLGEGTEEKLFF. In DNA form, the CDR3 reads TGTGCCAGCAGCTTGGGAGAAGGGACCGAAGAAAAACTGTTTTTT.

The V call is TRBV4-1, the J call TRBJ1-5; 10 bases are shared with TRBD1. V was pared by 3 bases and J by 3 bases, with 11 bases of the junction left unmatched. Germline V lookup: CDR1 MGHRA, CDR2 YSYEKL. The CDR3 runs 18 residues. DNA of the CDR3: TGCGCCAGCAGCCACTATCCCCGGGACAGGGGTTACAATCAGCCCCAGCATTTT. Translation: CASSHYPRDRGYNQPQHF.

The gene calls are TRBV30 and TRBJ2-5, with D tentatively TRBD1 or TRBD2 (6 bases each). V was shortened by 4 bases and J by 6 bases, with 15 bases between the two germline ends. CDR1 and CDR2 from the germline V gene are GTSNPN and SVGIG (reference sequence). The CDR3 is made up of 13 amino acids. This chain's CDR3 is CAWKGGGPKTQYF. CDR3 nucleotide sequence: TGTGCCTGGAAGGGTGGGGGGCCGAAGACCCAGTACTTC.

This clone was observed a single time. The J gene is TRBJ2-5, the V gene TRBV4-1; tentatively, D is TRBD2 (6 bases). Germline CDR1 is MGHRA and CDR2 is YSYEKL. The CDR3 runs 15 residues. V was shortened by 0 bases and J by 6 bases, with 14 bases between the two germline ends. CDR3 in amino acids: CASSQDLRGRKTQYF. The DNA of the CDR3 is TGCGCCAGCAGCCAAGATCTCCGGGGGAGGAAGACCCAGTACTTC.

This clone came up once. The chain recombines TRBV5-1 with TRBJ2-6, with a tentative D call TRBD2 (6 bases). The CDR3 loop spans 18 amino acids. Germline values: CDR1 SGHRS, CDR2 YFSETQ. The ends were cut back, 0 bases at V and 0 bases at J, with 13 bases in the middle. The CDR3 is CASSLAGRDFSGANVLTF. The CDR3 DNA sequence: TGCGCCAGCAGCTTGGCGGGACGGGACTTCTCTGGGGCCAACGTCCTGACTTTC.

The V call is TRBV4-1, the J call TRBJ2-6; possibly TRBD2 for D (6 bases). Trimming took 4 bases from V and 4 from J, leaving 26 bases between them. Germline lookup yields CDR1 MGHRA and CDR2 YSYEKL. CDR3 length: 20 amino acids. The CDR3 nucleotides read TGCGCCAGCAGCCGCCGACCCACACGGGACTCGTCGATCGGGGCCAACGTCCTGACTTTC. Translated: CASSRRPTRDSSIGANVLTF.

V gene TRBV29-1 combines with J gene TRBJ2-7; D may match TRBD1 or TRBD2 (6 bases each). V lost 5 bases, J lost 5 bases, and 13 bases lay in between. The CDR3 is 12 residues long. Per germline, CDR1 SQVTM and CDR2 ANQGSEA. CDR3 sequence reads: CSVRGPGDEQYF. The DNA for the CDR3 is TGCAGCGTTCGGGGGCCGGGGGACGAGCAGTACTTC.

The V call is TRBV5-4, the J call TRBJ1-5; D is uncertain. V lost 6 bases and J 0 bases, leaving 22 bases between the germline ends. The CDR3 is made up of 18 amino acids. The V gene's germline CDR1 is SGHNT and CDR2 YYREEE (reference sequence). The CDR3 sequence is CASTPSGGNEYSNQPQHF. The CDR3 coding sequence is TGTGCCAGCACCCCGTCGGGAGGGAATGAGTATAGCAATCAGCCCCAGCATTTT.

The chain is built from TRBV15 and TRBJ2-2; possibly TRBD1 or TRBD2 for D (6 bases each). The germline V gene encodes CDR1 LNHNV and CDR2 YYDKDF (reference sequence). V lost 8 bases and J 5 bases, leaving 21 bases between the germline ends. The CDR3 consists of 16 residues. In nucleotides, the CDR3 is TGTGCCACCGAAACCCCGGGACGGGGGCGGACCGGGGAGCTGTTTTTT. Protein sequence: CATETPGRGRTGELFF.

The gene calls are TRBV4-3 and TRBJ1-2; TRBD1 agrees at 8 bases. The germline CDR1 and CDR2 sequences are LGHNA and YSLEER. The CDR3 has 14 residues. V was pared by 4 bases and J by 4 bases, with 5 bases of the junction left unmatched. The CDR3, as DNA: TGCGCCAGCAGCCGACAGGGGCGTGGCTATGGCTACACCTTC. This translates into CASSRQGRGYGYTF.

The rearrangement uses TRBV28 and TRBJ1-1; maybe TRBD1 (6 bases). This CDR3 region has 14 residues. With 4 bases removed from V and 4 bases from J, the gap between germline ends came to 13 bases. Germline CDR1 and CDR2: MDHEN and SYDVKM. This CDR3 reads CASSSFGGVTEAFF. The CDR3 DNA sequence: TGTGCCAGCAGTTCCTTTGGGGGCGTCACTGAAGCTTTCTTT.